The clone carrying this TCR beta chain appeared many times. This entry belongs to a study of metastatic and nonmetastatic thyroid tumors. TCRdb reprocessed the PCR reads via MiXCR. In the table there are about 24,000 clones, 13% of which are singletons. The length of the CDR3 is 14 residues. Deletions cut 2 bases from V and 3 bases from J, with 8 bases between. All patients reached thyroid surgery having received no treatment beforehand. The chain uses TRBV12-3 or TRBV12-4 and TRBJ1-5; the D is unclear. The material sequenced was blood. The TCR originated in a female donor with papillary thyroid cancer or a benign thyroid nodule (not recorded which). Some clones in this sample may be carry-over from other donors' samples. In DNA, the CDR3 is TGTGCCAGCAGTTTACGACACCACAATCAGCCCCAGCATTTT. It specifies CASSLRHHNQPQHF.